These T cell receptor beta chains were read from a single sample in a study of blood T cell repertoires in COVID-19. This table comes from immunoSEQ multiplex PCR, and its TCRdb copy is limited to in-frame clones, with some not included. The table lists about 220,000 clones, around four fifths of them singletons. The source material was peripheral blood. These receptors were obtained from an elderly woman with COVID-19, enrolled during active disease. CDR3s include the opening cysteine and the closing phenylalanine or tryptophan. The D gene is left open where the match is weak. Not all rows give a size; the values are once, few, many and, for expanded clones, a class.

j_call clone_size v_call d_call cdr3_nt cdr3_aa
TRBJ2-7 - TRBV30 TRBD1 TGTGCCTGGAACTACCGGGACAGGGGACATTCCTACGAGCAGTACTTC CAWNYRDRGHSYEQYF
TRBJ1-2 - TRBV18 TRBD1 TGTGCCAGCTCAGCGACAGGGGCGGGTGGCTACACCTTC CASSATGAGGYTF
TRBJ2-5 - TRBV10-2 - TGCGCCAGCAGTTCCCAGGTGACAGAGACCCAGTACTTC CASSSQVTETQYF
TRBJ1-2 - TRBV21-1 - TGTGCCAGCAGCAGTTTGGGACTACAGGGTATCCTGCATGGCTACACCTTC CASSSLGLQGILHGYTF
TRBJ2-1 - TRBV18 TRBD2 TGTGCCAGCTCACTGGTAGCGGGTTACAATGAGCAGTTCTTC CASSLVAGYNEQFF
TRBJ2-5 - TRBV10-3 TRBD2 TGTGCCACCGAGCCCTTCTTAGCGGGGGGGCGGGAGACCCAGTACTTC CATEPFLAGGRETQYF
TRBJ2-5 - TRBV5-1 - TGCGCCAGCAGCTTGGGGTTCGTGCGGAGCCAAGAGACCCAGTACTTC CASSLGFVRSQETQYF
TRBJ2-7 few TRBV7-2 TRBD2 TGTGCCAGCAGCTTCGGACTAGCGGCCTACGAGCAGTACTTC CASSFGLAAYEQYF
TRBJ1-6 - TRBV6-5 - TGTGCCAGCAGTTACGAGGGGGTGAGATCACCCCTCCACTTT CASSYEGVRSPLHF
TRBJ2-1 few TRBV11-3 - TGTGCCAGCAGCATCTCCCGGGACACAGAGCAGTTCTTC CASSISRDTEQFF
TRBJ1-6 - TRBV30 - TGTGCCTGGTCCGGAACGGGAGCCAATTCACCCCTCCACTTT CAWSGTGANSPLHF
TRBJ2-3 once TRBV11-3 - TGTGCCAGCAGCCTTCAGGGACACACAGATACGCAGTATTTT CASSLQGHTDTQYF
TRBJ2-7 - TRBV7-2 - TGTACCAGCAGCTATCGGGACTCCTACGAGCAGTACTTC CTSSYRDSYEQYF
TRBJ1-1 few TRBV6-2/TRBV6-3 - TGTGCCAGCAGTTACACAACAGGGTTCGGAGCTTTCTTT CASSYTTGFGAFF
TRBJ2-4 once TRBV6-5 TRBD2 TGTGCCAGCAGTCCTCTAGCGGGTCCCTCCGGGATTCAGTACTTC CASSPLAGPSGIQYF
TRBJ2-7 - TRBV5-1 TRBD2 TGCGCCAGCAGCTTGCTAACTAGCGGGAGCTACGAGCAGTACTTC CASSLLTSGSYEQYF
TRBJ1-1 - TRBV9 TRBD1 TGTGCCAGCAGCTTCGACAGGGTGACCGAAGCTTTCTTT CASSFDRVTEAFF
TRBJ1-1 - TRBV5-1 TRBD1 TGCGCCAGCAAGTCTACGACAGGGAGCGGCACTGAAGCTTTCTTT CASKSTTGSGTEAFF
TRBJ2-7 - TRBV5-1 - TGCGCCAGCAGCTTATGGGGCAAGGCGGACGAGCAGTACTTC CASSLWGKADEQYF
TRBJ1-2 - TRBV4-1 - TGCGCCAGCAGCCGGCAGGGGACCTATGGCTACACCTTC CASSRQGTYGYTF
TRBJ2-6 - TRBV10-3 TRBD1 TGTGCCATCAGACAGGGGTCTGGGGCCAACGTCCTGACTTTC CAIRQGSGANVLTF
TRBJ1-1 - TRBV13 - TGTGCCAGCAGCTTAGGCAGCGGATCTGAAGCTTTCTTT CASSLGSGSEAFF
TRBJ1-1 once TRBV28 - TGTGCCAGCAGTTTACGAGCTGAGAACACTGAAGCTTTCTTT CASSLRAENTEAFF
TRBJ1-5 - TRBV4-1 TRBD1 TGCGCCAGCAGCCCGGGGTCAGGGGGTCGCGGGCAGCCCCAGCATTTT CASSPGSGGRGQPQHF
TRBJ1-1 - TRBV5-1 TRBD1 TGCGCCAGCAGCCGCCCGGGACAGGGGGCATCTACTGAAGCTTTCTTT CASSRPGQGASTEAFF
TRBJ1-3 once TRBV6-4 - TGTGCCAGCAGTGCTAAGAGCTCTGGAAACACCATATATTTT CASSAKSSGNTIYF
TRBJ1-2 - TRBV6-5 - TGTGCCAGCAGTTACTCGGTTGCAGGGCCGCGCTATGGCTACACCTTC CASSYSVAGPRYGYTF
TRBJ1-4 once TRBV19 TRBD1 TGTGCCAGTAGCGCCGGGACAGCTAATGAAAAACTGTTTTTT CASSAGTANEKLFF
TRBJ2-2 - TRBV28 - TGTGCCAGCAGTGTACCGGCCGGGGAGCTGTTTTTT CASSVPAGELFF
TRBJ1-5 - TRBV28 - TGTGCCAGCAGTTCACAGGGTCAGCCCCAGCATTTT CASSSQGQPQHF
TRBJ2-7 - TRBV7-2 - TGTGCCAGCAAGCCCAACTCAGGGCCGACCTACGAGCAGTACTTC CASKPNSGPTYEQYF
TRBJ1-4 - TRBV19 TRBD1 TGTGCCAGTAGTAATCGACAGGGAAGTGAAAAACTGTTTTTT CASSNRQGSEKLFF
TRBJ2-7 - TRBV5-4 TRBD1 TGTGCCAGCAGCTTTAAGGGGGCTTACGAGCAGTACTTC CASSFKGAYEQYF
TRBJ1-1 - TRBV20-1 - TGCAGTGCTAAACGGGACACTGAAGCTTTCTTT CSAKRDTEAFF
TRBJ1-2 - TRBV28 - TGTGCCAGCACATCACAGGGATTGGTCTATGGCTACACCTTC CASTSQGLVYGYTF
TRBJ1-1 - TRBV7-2 - TGTGCCAGCAGCTTAGTGGGCCTGAACACTGAAGCTTTCTTT CASSLVGLNTEAFF
TRBJ2-7 - TRBV15 - TGTGCCACCAGCAGAGATCGTCAGGGCGGATACCTCTACGAGCAGTACTTC CATSRDRQGGYLYEQYF
TRBJ1-5 - TRBV3-1/TRBV3-2 - TGTGCCAGCAGCCAAGATGGGGCAGTAAATCAGCCCCAGCATTTT CASSQDGAVNQPQHF
TRBJ2-7 - TRBV6-5 - TGTGCCAGCAGTTACACCGAGACCTACGAGCAGTACTTC CASSYTETYEQYF
TRBJ2-3 - TRBV6-1 - TGTGCCAGCAGTGATCCAACAGATACGCAGTATTTT CASSDPTDTQYF
TRBJ1-2 - TRBV28 - TGTGCCAGCAGTTTACCCAGTCGGGCGGGGTATGGCTACACCTTC CASSLPSRAGYGYTF
TRBJ1-6 - TRBV18 - TGTGCCAGCTCACCCTCAGCGAATTCACCCCTCCACTTT CASSPSANSPLHF
TRBJ1-2 - TRBV2 - TGTGCCAGCGGGGGCAGGCACTATGGCTACACCTTC CASGGRHYGYTF
TRBJ2-1 - TRBV4-2 TRBD2 TGTGCCAGCAGCCAAGACCGGACTAGCGGGAGATTCAGTGAGCAGTTCTTC CASSQDRTSGRFSEQFF
TRBJ1-3 - TRBV7-2 TRBD1 TGTGCCAGCAGCACCCGACAGGGAACGGACACCATATATTTT CASSTRQGTDTIYF
TRBJ1-2 - TRBV2 - TGTGCCAGCAGCCCCGGGGGGGAGCCCTATGGCTACACCTTC CASSPGGEPYGYTF
TRBJ1-3 - TRBV9 TRBD1 TGTGCCAGCAGCGCTCTCCGGGACAGGGGGCTTGGAAACACCATATATTTT CASSALRDRGLGNTIYF